Listed below are T cell receptor beta chains from one sample, sequenced in a study of graft-versus-host responses after intestinal transplantation. Measured with immunoSEQ multiplex PCR; TCRdb has only the in-frame clones, and not every one. The sample has under 80,000 clones, about 92% seen once. The sample here was PBMCs, taken 98 days after intestinal transplantation. The source of these receptors is a human patient who received an intestinal transplant, so some T cells may come from the graft donor. Both conserved end residues are trimmed from each CDR3. D genes are given only for firm matches.

D	length	J	V	CDR3
TRBD2	11	TRBJ2-7	TRBV28	ASSLGGGNEQY
-	12	TRBJ1-4	TRBV29-1	SVEPQTAPRKLF
TRBD1	17	TRBJ2-4	TRBV4-1	ASSQDWIVGQGMKNIQY
TRBD2	14	TRBJ2-5	TRBV9	ASSDGLAGVLETQY
TRBD1	12	TRBJ1-4	TRBV19	ASSRTGWNEKLF
-	12	TRBJ2-2	TRBV6-5	ASSYMWDPGELF
-	12	TRBJ1-4	TRBV14	ASSPTRVSEKLF
TRBD1	14	TRBJ2-7	TRBV7-9	ASSPPLRDSLYEQY
-	9	TRBJ2-1	TRBV19	ASSRTNEQF
TRBD2	16	TRBJ2-3	TRBV10-2	ASSESGLAGNFGDTQY
-	12	TRBJ1-2	TRBV7-9	ASSLGQGAYGYT
-	9	TRBJ2-1	TRBV7-7	AERGGFEQF
-	12	TRBJ2-5	TRBV11-2	ASSLVGRDETQY
-	12	TRBJ2-5	TRBV11-2	ASSPQGQQETQY
TRBD1	15	TRBJ2-1	TRBV2	ASSRTGGWLSYNEQF
TRBD1	14	TRBJ2-3	TRBV15	ATSREPGQGTDTQY
-	12	TRBJ1-6	TRBV6-6	ASSYYTYNSPLH
-	15	TRBJ1-1	TRBV5-1	ASSFKWGAGENTEAF
-	16	TRBJ1-2	TRBV2	ASSETHSRGTDFYGYT
-	11	TRBJ1-2	TRBV2	ASSESGDYGYT
-	10	TRBJ2-7	TRBV7-9	ASSLVGYEQY
TRBD1	12	TRBJ2-7	TRBV10-3	AIRLDRDSYEQY
-	17	TRBJ2-3	TRBV5-4	ASSSPKGGLAEGTDTQY
-	12	TRBJ2-3	TRBV28	ASSLVGERDTQY
-	10	TRBJ2-7	TRBV15	ATSTPPGEQY
-	12	TRBJ1-2	TRBV9	ASSGTRGNYGYT
TRBD1	12	TRBJ1-1	TRBV9	ASSGGQGATEAF
TRBD1	12	TRBJ1-1	TRBV5-4	ASSLPGGNTEAF
TRBD2	14	TRBJ2-7	TRBV13	ASSTETSGVPYEQY
TRBD1	13	TRBJ2-3	TRBV6-5	ASSFGQGGTDTQY
-	12	TRBJ2-2	TRBV14	ASSQDTNTGELF
-	9	TRBJ2-7	TRBV10-3	AISVDHEQY
-	13	TRBJ2-7	TRBV21-1	ARLRGQRQRYEQY
-	12	TRBJ2-5	TRBV7-3	ASSLTGWEETQY
-	12	TRBJ2-4	TRBV11-3	ASRVLLAKNIQY
TRBD2	13	TRBJ2-3	TRBV6-1	ASSGLAGGPDTQY
TRBD1	13	TRBJ2-3	TRBV11-2	ASSPRTGGGGTQY
TRBD2	12	TRBJ2-3	TRBV30	AWSSRLAGEERV
-	14	TRBJ2-3	TRBV27	ASSLLALSSTDTQY
TRBD1	13	TRBJ1-1	TRBV9	ASSVAEGGYTEAF
-	12	TRBJ2-2	TRBV2	ASSDIDLPGELF
TRBD1	13	TRBJ1-2	TRBV6-6	ASSYSSGGIEGYT
-	13	TRBJ1-5	TRBV10-2	ASSEAGPNFWTQH
TRBD1	14	TRBJ1-2	TRBV5-1	ASTSYVSGTGDGYT
-	11	TRBJ1-3	TRBV6-1	ASSAPSGNTIY
-	10	TRBJ2-3	TRBV7-2	ASSRLTDTQY
TRBD1	12	TRBJ2-7	TRBV7-2	ASTFGTGLVEQY
-	13	TRBJ2-7	TRBV5-6	ASSWGAVGSYEQY
-	10	TRBJ2-3	TRBV13	ASSLGTDTQY
-	11	TRBJ2-5	TRBV7-8	ASSPLSWETQY
-	13	TRBJ2-7	TRBV16	ASSPPWDDLYEQY
TRBD2	17	TRBJ2-2	TRBV18	ASSRLTSGAGWGTGELF
-	12	TRBJ1-3	TRBV4-2	ASSPGVSGNTIY
TRBD1	13	TRBJ1-5	TRBV2	ASREGQGINQPQH
-	11	TRBJ2-7	TRBV21-1	ASSKGQTYEQY
TRBD2	13	TRBJ2-7	TRBV7-2	ASSLGGGPAYEQY
TRBD2	12	TRBJ2-5	TRBV6-1	ASSAGGAEETQY
TRBD1	18	TRBJ2-1	TRBV15	ATSRGTGGIAGGSYNEQF
-	13	TRBJ2-7	TRBV11-2	ASSPLQGTSYEQY